The sample holds many counts of the clone carrying this T cell receptor beta chain. During its preparation, the TCRbeta library received unique molecular identifiers. TCRdb re-analysed the PCR reads in MiXCR, keeping a single row per CDR3 protein. The table shows about 280,000 distinct CDR3 sequences, with 11% occurring only once. Germline V gene data show CDR1 as DFQATT and CDR2 as SNEGSKA (reference sequence). The germline V and J ends were trimmed by 5 bases and 3 bases, with 11 bases remaining between them. There are 13 residues in the CDR3. The record originates from a study of T-cell reconstitution after alpha-beta-depleted transplantation in children.

The rearrangement links TRBV20-1 to TRBJ2-1; possibly TRBD2 for D (6 bases). The TCR sequence derives from a male patient aged 2-15 years who had a stem cell transplant for chronic granulomatous disease, so the T cells may come from the graft donor. The starting material was peripheral blood, obtained 180 days after TCRalphabeta/CD19-depleted stem cell transplant. The CDR3 is CSAGPEGYNEQFF. CDR3 in DNA: TGCAGTGCTGGCCCGGAGGGCTACAATGAGCAGTTCTTC.